These T cell receptor beta chains were read from a single sample in a study of shared clonotypes between healthy human individuals. Libraries were prepared by immunoSEQ multiplex PCR; TCRdb keeps only in-frame clonotypes and omits some of them. Here the sample spans about 2.2 million clones, over 85% being singletons. Input material: naive CD8+ T cells from PBMCs. The receptors were sampled from a man aged 18 to 30 in good health. Some clones in this sample may be carry-over from other donors' samples. The CDR3 runs from the conserved cysteine through the conserved F or W. A D gene is named only where the DNA matches it firmly. Size tells how often a clone was seen (once, few, many) or the class of an expanded clone, and some rows leave it out.

>-|-|TRBV10-3|TRBJ2-7
CAISDRAYEQYF
TGTGCCATCAGTGACAGAGCCTACGAGCAGTACTTC
>-|-|TRBV18|TRBJ2-7
CASSPGPDEQYF
TGTGCCAGCTCCCCCGGACCGGATGAGCAGTACTTC
>-|-|TRBV21-1|TRBJ2-1
CASSKDKGTFPYNEQFF
TGTGCCAGCAGCAAAGATAAAGGCACTTTCCCCTACAATGAGCAGTTCTTC
>-|-|TRBV28|TRBJ2-7
CASSPKGSRYEQYF
TGTGCCAGCAGTCCTAAAGGCAGCCGCTACGAGCAGTACTTC
>TRBD1|-|TRBV27|TRBJ2-7
CASSSLRGPKTYEQYF
TGTGCCAGCAGTTCGCTGAGGGGGCCAAAAACCTACGAGCAGTACTTC
>TRBD1|-|TRBV27|TRBJ1-2
CASSSLEGQILYGYTF
TGTGCCAGCAGCAGTTTAGAGGGACAGATCCTCTATGGCTACACCTTC
>-|once|TRBV5-1|TRBJ2-7
CASSWDPSSYEQYF
TGCGCCAGCAGCTGGGACCCCAGCTCCTACGAGCAGTACTTC
>TRBD1|once|TRBV4-1|TRBJ2-7
CASSQDPGQSAEQYF
TGCGCCAGCAGCCAAGATCCGGGACAGTCTGCCGAGCAGTACTTC
>-|once|TRBV19|TRBJ2-1
CASSTPRDRLYNEQFF
TGTGCCAGTAGTACCCCCCGGGACCGGCTTTACAATGAGCAGTTCTTC
>-|-|TRBV18|TRBJ2-5
CASSLSNVGGQETQYF
TGTGCCAGCTCACTGAGTAATGTCGGGGGCCAAGAGACCCAGTACTTC
>-|few|TRBV7-3|TRBJ1-1
CASSREKGTEAFF
TGTGCCAGCAGCCGCGAAAAGGGCACTGAAGCTTTCTTT
>-|-|TRBV28|TRBJ1-1
CASSLVKDTEAFF
TGTGCCAGCAGTTTGGTAAAGGACACTGAAGCCTTCTTT
>TRBD2|-|TRBV7-8|TRBJ2-1
CASSLVTSGSVEQFF
TGTGCCAGCAGCTTAGTGACTAGCGGGAGTGTTGAGCAGTTCTTC
>-|-|TRBV28|TRBJ1-5
CASLHRDGGFGNQPQHF
TGTGCCAGTTTACACCGGGACGGCGGCTTTGGCAATCAGCCCCAGCATTTT
>-|-|TRBV27|TRBJ1-1
CASSLRSGNTEAFF
TGTGCCAGCAGTCTGAGGTCGGGGAACACTGAAGCTTTCTTT
>-|-|TRBV28|TRBJ2-5
CASSPRVPQETQYF
TGTGCCAGCAGTCCTAGGGTGCCCCAAGAGACCCAGTACTTC
>-|-|TRBV7-6|TRBJ2-7
CASSLDPRDQGSYEQYF
TGTGCCAGCAGCTTGGACCCTAGGGACCAGGGGTCCTACGAGCAGTACTTC
>-|once|TRBV4-1|TRBJ2-1
CASSQGVRNNEQFF
TGCGCCAGCAGCCAGGGGGTGCGGAACAATGAGCAGTTCTTC